Below are 7 T cell receptor beta chains sequenced from a single sample in a study of T cell responses to AZD1222 COVID-19 vaccine. The protocol was immunoSEQ multiplex PCR, while the TCRdb copy is restricted to in-frame clones and leaves out a portion. Of more than 95,000 clones listed, approximately 87% are singletons. The input for sequencing was peripheral blood, taken on day 0 of AZD1222 vaccination. The receptors stem from an adult in good health.

This chain links TRBV19 with TRBJ2-1; D is ambiguous. Germline loops: CDR1 LNHDA, CDR2 SQIVND (reference sequence). The V and J ends lost 1 base and 4 bases respectively, with 14 bases between them. This CDR3 contains 16 residues. The CDR3 DNA is TGTGCCAGTAGTATAGTCGCCCCGAGAGAATACAATGAGCAGTTCTTC. Translated: CASSIVAPREYNEQFF.

The rearrangement joins TRBV11-2 to TRBJ1-1; D is possibly TRBD1 (5 bases). The CDR3 sequence is 15 residues long. Trimming pared 1 base from V and 1 base from J, leaving 10 bases between. Germline V gene data show CDR1 as SGHAT and CDR2 as FQNNGV. CDR3 residues: CASSLVGTGNTEAFF. CDR3 DNA sequence: TGTGCCAGCAGCTTAGTTGGGACGGGGAACACTGAAGCTTTCTTT.

The V and J genes are TRBV5-6 and TRBJ1-4; D gene ambiguous. The CDR3 is made up of 16 amino acids. V lost 4 bases and J lost 7, with 20 bases in between. Germline CDR1 and CDR2: SGHDT and YYEEEE. The DNA of the CDR3 is TGTGCCAGCAGCCCTAACATCGGCGATCCGTCTGAAAAACTGTTTTTT. Protein sequence: CASSPNIGDPSEKLFF.

The genes are TRBV5-1 and TRBJ2-1; D might be TRBD2 (5 bases). The CDR3 has 14 amino acids. Trimming removed 3 bases from V and 8 bases from J, with 15 bases in between. Germline CDR1 reads SGHRS; CDR2 reads YFSETQ. The CDR3 DNA sequence: TGCGCCAGCAGCTACCTAGGGAGTGGGGATGAGCAGTTCTTC. Translating gives CASSYLGSGDEQFF.

This chain links TRBV19 with TRBJ1-4; possibly TRBD1 for D (6 bases). Germline loops: CDR1 LNHDA, CDR2 SQIVND (reference sequence). Trimming shortened V by 2 bases and J by 0 bases, and 10 bases separated the two germline ends. The CDR3 consists of 16 residues. CDR3 coding DNA: TGTGCCAGTAGTATAAGGGGGGCCGCAACTAATGAAAAACTGTTTTTT. This sequence encodes CASSIRGAATNEKLFF.

The J gene is TRBJ2-7, the V gene TRBV7-3; TRBD1 or TRBD2 may be the D gene (5 bases each). V was clipped by 1 base and J by 4 bases, with 11 bases between them. This CDR3 is 14 amino acids long. CDR1 SGHTA and CDR2 FQGTGA come from the germline V gene. In DNA form, the CDR3 reads TGTGCCAGCAGCTTAAGAGGGGACGGGTACGAGCAGTACTTC. Amino acid sequence: CASSLRGDGYEQYF.

Here the CDR3 DNA reads TGTGCCAGCTCACCCGGACAGGCCACTGAAGCTTTCTTT. As protein: CASSPGQATEAFF. V and J are TRBV18 and TRBJ1-1, with 7 bases lining up with TRBD1. Germline-derived CDR1 and CDR2 are KGHSH and LQKENI. Losses at the gene ends were 3 bases for V and 4 bases for J; bases not matched to a gene: 2. This CDR3 has 13 amino acids.